Listed here are 19 T cell receptor beta chains from one sample, sequenced in a study of T cells after somatic rescue of genetic block. The assay was immunoSEQ multiplex PCR, and TCRdb's table has in-frame clones only and misses some. This table has around 100,000 clones, approximately 90% appearing once. The specimen sequenced was peripheral blood mononuclear cells (PBMCs). The receptors were gathered from a woman aged 18-35 years.

This chain connects TRBV7-9 to TRBJ1-1, with D hard to call. Trimming stripped 5 bases from V and 0 bases from J, with 7 bases between. Germline V lookup: CDR1 SEHNR, CDR2 FQNEAQ (reference sequence). The CDR3 runs to 13 residues. CDR3 DNA: TGTGCCAGCAGCCGGACCGTGAACACTGAAGCTTTCTTT. Amino acid sequence: CASSRTVNTEAFF.

The chain recombines TRBV28 with TRBJ2-7, with 9 bases aligning to TRBD1. The trim removed 3 bases at V and 7 bases at J, leaving 7 bases unmatched. The CDR3 is 14 residues long. The germline gives CDR1 MDHEN, CDR2 SYDVKM. DNA for the CDR3: TGTGCCAGCAGTTTGGGACAGGGATTTCGAGAGCAGTACTTC. This translates into CASSLGQGFREQYF.

This clone showed up just once. The gene calls are TRBV19 and TRBJ2-3, with D hard to call. Trimming took off 6 bases at V and 2 bases at J, with 12 bases between the two ends. The CDR3 totals 14 residues. Germline CDR1 reads LNHDA; CDR2 reads SQIVND (reference sequence). The CDR3 spells CASSHRPDTDTQYF. The CDR3 DNA reads as TGTGCCAGTAGCCATCGACCCGACACAGATACGCAGTATTTT.

The sample holds one count of this clone. CDR3: CASSLDSGGISSTDTQYF. The CDR3 coding sequence is TGCGCCAGCAGCTTGGATAGCGGGGGGATCTCCAGCACAGATACGCAGTATTTT. This chain links TRBV5-1 with TRBJ2-3; 10 nucleotides line up with TRBD2. V lost 0 bases, J lost 0 bases, and 7 bases stayed unmatched. Germline CDR1 is SGHRS and CDR2 is YFSETQ. CDR3 length: 18 amino acids.

V and J are TRBV28 and TRBJ1-2; D is unclear. CDR3 length: 15 amino acids. Trimming stripped 6 bases from V and 1 base from J, with 15 bases between. In germline, CDR1 is MDHEN, CDR2 SYDVKM. The CDR3 bases are TGTGCCAGCAGCCCCCCGGCAGGCCATAACTATGGCTACACCTTC. Translated, it gives CASSPPAGHNYGYTF.

The V call is TRBV30, the J call TRBJ2-5; weak D call: TRBD2 (5 bases). The CDR3 is made up of 13 amino acids. V was cut by 4 bases and J by 2 bases, with 11 bases left in between. Germline V gene sequence: CDR1 GTSNPN, CDR2 SVGIG (reference sequence). The CDR3 loop is CAWTSYLQETQYF. DNA of the CDR3: TGTGCCTGGACTAGCTACCTTCAAGAGACCCAGTACTTC.

The CDR3 sequence is CASSPQGAGNTIYF. Here the CDR3 DNA reads TGTGCCAGTAGCCCCCAAGGCGCTGGAAACACCATATATTTT. The V and J genes are TRBV19 and TRBJ1-3, with D unclear. The CDR3 loop spans 14 amino acids. Germline V CDR1 and CDR2: LNHDA, SQIVND (reference sequence). Trimming took off 6 bases at V and 2 bases at J, with 11 bases between the two ends.

The rearrangement joins TRBV4-1 to TRBJ2-1; D is possibly TRBD2 (5 bases). The CDR3 has 17 residues. The germline V gene has CDR1 MGHRA and CDR2 YSYEKL. V dropped 4 bases and J dropped 2 bases, with 18 bases sitting between them. The CDR3 DNA follows: TGCGCCAGCAGCCTCACACTGGAGGCCCTTCCCTACAATGAGCAGTTCTTC. Translated: CASSLTLEALPYNEQFF.

The genes are TRBV10-3 and TRBJ1-1; 9 bases align to TRBD1. Germline V gene sequence: CDR1 ENHRY, CDR2 SYGVKD. The V gene end was trimmed by 6 bases and the J gene end by 4 bases; junction bases not matched to a gene: 9. This CDR3 spans 15 amino acids. CDR3 loop: CAISPGQGAATEAFF. In nucleotides, the CDR3 is TGTGCCATCAGCCCGGGACAGGGAGCGGCCACTGAAGCTTTCTTT.

V is TRBV9 and J is TRBJ2-4; TRBD2 agrees at 11 bases. This CDR3 has 15 amino acids. Germline V CDR1 and CDR2: SGDLS, YYNGEE. Trimming at V came to 6 bases and at J to 2 bases, leaving 4 bases not matched to a gene. Here the CDR3 reads CASITSGGTKNIQYF. CDR3 in DNA: TGTGCCAGCATCACTAGCGGGGGAACCAAAAACATTCAGTACTTC.

This clone was observed once. The chain employs TRBV10-3 and TRBJ2-1, with 10 bases identical to TRBD1. After removal of 5 bases from V and 3 bases from J, the junction contained 4 bases not matched to a gene. CDR3 size: 15 residues. Looked up from germline, CDR1 is ENHRY and CDR2 is SYGVKD. Here the CDR3 DNA reads TGTGCCATCAGTATGGGACAGGGGATCTACAATGAGCAGTTCTTC. This encodes CAISMGQGIYNEQFF.

J is TRBJ1-1 and V is TRBV6-5; tentative D call: TRBD1 (5 bases). The V end lost 2 bases, the J end lost 3 bases, and 13 bases lay between the germline ends. This CDR3 region has 15 residues. Germline CDR1 MNHEY, CDR2 SVGAGI. The CDR3 region has the DNA TGTGCCAGCAGTTACCTGGGGGTTTGGGACACTGAAGCTTTCTTT. Translated, it gives CASSYLGVWDTEAFF.

This clone was detected once. The V call is TRBV7-7, the J call TRBJ1-1, with D uncertain. V was trimmed by 0 bases and J by 5 bases, leaving 13 bases between them. CDR1 is SSHAT and CDR2 is FNYEAQ in the germline V gene (reference sequence). This CDR3 region has 15 residues. CDR3 in amino acids: CASSLADFQDTEAFF. The CDR3 DNA reads TGTGCCAGCAGCTTAGCGGACTTTCAAGATACTGAAGCTTTCTTT.

This clone came up a few times. The DNA of the CDR3 is TGTGCCAGCAGTTTGGGACCCGAAGCTTTCTTT. Amino acids: CASSLGPEAFF. V usage is TRBV25-1 and J usage is TRBJ1-1; a weak D match, TRBD1 (5 bases). Trimming took 5 bases from V and 8 from J, leaving 9 bases between them. Germline CDR1 reads MGHDK; CDR2 reads SYGVNS. The CDR3 is 11 amino acids.

This chain uses TRBV9 with TRBJ1-6; perhaps TRBD1 as D (5 bases). Germline lookup yields CDR1 SGDLS and CDR2 YYNGEE. The CDR3 runs 14 residues. V was clipped by 3 bases and J by 2 bases, with 6 bases between them. The CDR3 sequence is CASSEGTYNSPLHF. In DNA form, the CDR3 reads TGTGCCAGCAGCGAGGGGACCTATAATTCACCCCTCCACTTT.

The rearrangement uses TRBV27 and TRBJ2-1, with TRBD1 identical over 9 bases. After removal of 5 bases from V and 4 bases from J, the junction contained 6 bases not matched to a gene. This CDR3 has 15 amino acids. The germline V gene encodes CDR1 MNHEY and CDR2 SMNVEV (reference sequence). CDR3 in amino acids: CASSTSGQGYNEQFF. The CDR3 DNA reads TGTGCCAGCAGTACCTCGGGACAGGGTTACAATGAGCAGTTCTTC.

With respect to this clone: This CDR3 is also generated by other DNA sequences in the sample. The J gene is TRBJ1-3, the V gene TRBV5-1, with D uncertain. V lost 4 bases to trimming and J lost 7 bases, with 15 bases between them. Germline CDR1 SGHRS, CDR2 YFSETQ. This CDR3 region has 14 residues. The CDR3 DNA follows: TGCGCCAGCAGCCTATCAACCTCGGGTAACACCATATATTTT. This translates into CASSLSTSGNTIYF.

This clone occurred once. V and J are TRBV11-2 and TRBJ2-7; D is uncertain. CDR3 size: 13 residues. V dropped 5 bases and J dropped 2 bases, with 10 bases sitting between them. Germline V lookup: CDR1 SGHAT, CDR2 FQNNGV. Here the CDR3 reads CASSPLGTYEQYF. CDR3 sequence (DNA): TGTGCCAGCAGCCCGCTCGGAACCTACGAGCAGTACTTC.

The genes are TRBV19 and TRBJ2-2; D possibly matches TRBD1 or TRBD2 (6 bases each). From germline, CDR1 is LNHDA and CDR2 SQIVND (reference sequence). Trimming removed 8 bases from V and 1 base from J, with 11 bases in between. The CDR3 totals 14 residues. The CDR3 coding sequence is TGTGCCAGTGAAGGGGGACTGAACACCGGGGAGCTGTTTTTT. As protein: CASEGGLNTGELFF.